Listed below are T cell receptor beta chains from one sample, sequenced in a study of T cell responses to AZD1222 COVID-19 vaccine. Sequenced by immunoSEQ multiplex PCR; TCRdb stores in-frame clones only, minus some. This sample has approximately 100,000 clones, with just under 95% found just once. Sample: peripheral blood, taken on day 0 of AZD1222 vaccination. The source of these receptors is an adult in good health. Each CDR3 is given with its conserved first and last residue. D genes are given only for firm matches. Size tells how often a clone was seen (once, few, many) or the class of an expanded clone, and some rows leave it out.

clone size: -; V gene: TRBV29-1; J gene: TRBJ2-7; D gene: -; CDR3 protein: CSVETLSLTDEKGFSYEQYF; CDR3 DNA: TGCAGCGTTGAGACGCTTTCCCTAACCGACGAAAAGGGGTTTAGCTACGAGCAGTACTTC
clone size: -; V gene: TRBV15; J gene: TRBJ2-5; D gene: -; CDR3 protein: CATSRVEEETQYF; CDR3 DNA: TGTGCCACCAGCAGAGTGGAAGAAGAGACCCAGTACTTC
clone size: -; V gene: TRBV11-2; J gene: TRBJ1-1; D gene: -; CDR3 protein: CASSFGPNTEAFF; CDR3 DNA: TGTGCCAGCAGCTTTGGTCCGAACACTGAAGCTTTCTTT
clone size: -; V gene: TRBV27; J gene: TRBJ1-3; D gene: -; CDR3 protein: CASCGLSSGNTIYF; CDR3 DNA: TGTGCCAGCTGCGGGCTCAGCTCTGGAAACACCATATATTTT
clone size: -; V gene: TRBV27; J gene: TRBJ2-2; D gene: -; CDR3 protein: CASSLDPDPGELFF; CDR3 DNA: TGTGCCAGCAGTTTAGATCCGGACCCAGGGGAGCTGTTTTTT
clone size: -; V gene: TRBV7-6; J gene: TRBJ1-3; D gene: -; CDR3 protein: CASSPFTGTGNTIYF; CDR3 DNA: TGTGCCAGCAGCCCGTTTACAGGGACTGGAAACACCATATATTTT
clone size: once; V gene: TRBV4-3; J gene: TRBJ2-1; D gene: -; CDR3 protein: CASSQRDGVPQNEQFF; CDR3 DNA: TGCGCCAGCAGCCAACGGGACGGTGTTCCCCAAAATGAGCAGTTCTTC
clone size: -; V gene: TRBV19; J gene: TRBJ2-5; D gene: -; CDR3 protein: CASSIFGRTNQETQYF; CDR3 DNA: TGTGCCAGTAGTATATTTGGCAGGACTAACCAAGAGACCCAGTACTTC
clone size: -; V gene: TRBV6-1; J gene: TRBJ1-2; D gene: -; CDR3 protein: CASSEMAVESYGYTF; CDR3 DNA: TGTGCCAGCAGTGAAATGGCCGTCGAGAGCTATGGCTACACCTTC
clone size: -; V gene: TRBV2; J gene: TRBJ1-5; D gene: -; CDR3 protein: CASSVTGREDQPQHF; CDR3 DNA: TGTGCCAGCAGTGTTACAGGTCGCGAGGATCAGCCCCAGCATTTT
clone size: -; V gene: TRBV20-1; J gene: TRBJ1-2; D gene: -; CDR3 protein: CSAIKGGFYTF; CDR3 DNA: TGCAGTGCAATAAAGGGGGGGTTCTACACCTTC
clone size: -; V gene: TRBV28; J gene: TRBJ1-2; D gene: TRBD1; CDR3 protein: CASRKGGTGLDYTF; CDR3 DNA: TGTGCCAGCAGGAAAGGGGGGACAGGGTTAGACTACACCTTC
clone size: -; V gene: TRBV5-6; J gene: TRBJ2-5; D gene: -; CDR3 protein: CASSLVVAPGETQYF; CDR3 DNA: TGTGCCAGCAGCTTGGTGGTGGCGCCCGGGGAGACCCAGTACTTC
clone size: few; V gene: TRBV15; J gene: TRBJ1-4; D gene: -; CDR3 protein: CATSSGLTNEKLFF; CDR3 DNA: TGTGCCACCAGCTCAGGGTTAACTAATGAAAAACTGTTTTTT
clone size: -; V gene: TRBV6-2/TRBV6-3; J gene: TRBJ1-1; D gene: -; CDR3 protein: CASTPAGDFAEAFF; CDR3 DNA: TGTGCCAGCACCCCGGCTGGGGATTTCGCTGAAGCTTTCTTT
clone size: -; V gene: TRBV11-2; J gene: TRBJ2-5; D gene: -; CDR3 protein: CASSLGSIRTQETQYF; CDR3 DNA: TGTGCCAGCAGCTTAGGATCCATCAGGACTCAAGAGACCCAGTACTTC
clone size: -; V gene: TRBV4-1; J gene: TRBJ1-6; D gene: -; CDR3 protein: CASSQVWLSSYNSPLHF; CDR3 DNA: TGCGCCAGCAGCCAAGTGTGGCTGAGCTCCTATAATTCACCCCTCCACTTT
clone size: -; V gene: TRBV5-6; J gene: TRBJ2-4; D gene: -; CDR3 protein: CASSPGAVNYLAKNIQYF; CDR3 DNA: TGTGCCAGCAGCCCGGGGGCCGTTAATTACCTAGCCAAAAACATTCAGTACTTC
clone size: -; V gene: TRBV9; J gene: TRBJ1-1; D gene: -; CDR3 protein: CASSGSGQPVEAFF; CDR3 DNA: TGTGCCAGCAGCGGCTCAGGACAGCCAGTTGAAGCTTTCTTT
clone size: -; V gene: TRBV7-2; J gene: TRBJ2-1; D gene: TRBD2; CDR3 protein: CASSLGGTSGRSNEQFF; CDR3 DNA: TGTGCCAGCAGCTTAGGGGGGACTAGCGGGAGGAGCAATGAGCAGTTCTTC
clone size: -; V gene: TRBV3-1/TRBV3-2; J gene: TRBJ1-2; D gene: -; CDR3 protein: CASSHAGASANYGYTF; CDR3 DNA: TGTGCCAGCAGCCACGCCGGGGCCTCAGCTAACTATGGCTACACCTTC
clone size: -; V gene: TRBV28; J gene: TRBJ2-5; D gene: -; CDR3 protein: CASSLDSRKTQYF; CDR3 DNA: TGTGCCAGCAGTCTCGACTCCCGAAAGACCCAGTACTTC
clone size: -; V gene: TRBV11-3; J gene: TRBJ1-4; D gene: -; CDR3 protein: CASSLGPLGGNEKLFF; CDR3 DNA: TGTGCCAGCAGCTTAGGCCCTCTCGGGGGGAATGAAAAACTGTTTTTT
clone size: -; V gene: TRBV6-2/TRBV6-3; J gene: TRBJ1-2; D gene: -; CDR3 protein: CASSYSDRIGYTF; CDR3 DNA: TGTGCCAGCAGTTATTCCGACAGGATAGGCTACACCTTC
clone size: -; V gene: TRBV7-9; J gene: TRBJ2-7; D gene: -; CDR3 protein: CASSSTEIYEQYF; CDR3 DNA: TGTGCCAGCAGCTCGACAGAAATTTACGAGCAGTACTTC
clone size: -; V gene: TRBV19; J gene: TRBJ1-1; D gene: -; CDR3 protein: CATRRLGNTEAFF; CDR3 DNA: TGTGCCACCCGGAGGCTTGGGAATACTGAAGCTTTCTTT
clone size: -; V gene: TRBV18; J gene: TRBJ1-5; D gene: -; CDR3 protein: CASSQTGQGNQPQHF; CDR3 DNA: TGTGCCAGCTCACAAACGGGACAAGGCAATCAGCCCCAGCATTTT
clone size: few; V gene: TRBV6-2/TRBV6-3; J gene: TRBJ2-3; D gene: -; CDR3 protein: CASSRASETDTQYF; CDR3 DNA: TGTGCCAGCAGCCGTGCAAGCGAGACAGATACGCAGTATTTT
clone size: -; V gene: TRBV27; J gene: TRBJ2-5; D gene: -; CDR3 protein: CASKVGPEGETQYF; CDR3 DNA: TGTGCCAGCAAGGTAGGTCCCGAAGGGGAGACCCAGTACTTC
clone size: few; V gene: TRBV28; J gene: TRBJ2-7; D gene: -; CDR3 protein: CASSASLGSYEQYF; CDR3 DNA: TGTGCCAGCAGCGCTAGCCTAGGCTCCTACGAGCAGTACTTC
clone size: -; V gene: TRBV27; J gene: TRBJ2-5; D gene: -; CDR3 protein: CASSRGGRDGQETQYF; CDR3 DNA: TGTGCCAGCAGTCGTGGAGGCCGGGACGGACAAGAGACCCAGTACTTC
clone size: -; V gene: TRBV27; J gene: TRBJ2-5; D gene: -; CDR3 protein: CASSPDRLVQTQYF; CDR3 DNA: TGTGCCAGCAGTCCGGACCGCCTGGTGCAGACCCAGTACTTC
clone size: -; V gene: TRBV9; J gene: TRBJ1-4; D gene: TRBD1; CDR3 protein: CASSTERTGQQEKLFF; CDR3 DNA: TGTGCCAGCAGTACCGAGCGGACAGGGCAGCAAGAAAAACTGTTTTTT
clone size: -; V gene: TRBV6-5; J gene: TRBJ2-2; D gene: -; CDR3 protein: CASTQDGSGTGELFF; CDR3 DNA: TGTGCCAGCACTCAGGACGGTTCGGGCACCGGGGAGCTGTTTTTT
clone size: -; V gene: TRBV28; J gene: TRBJ2-7; D gene: -; CDR3 protein: CASSLGLSGYEQYF; CDR3 DNA: TGTGCCAGCAGTTTAGGGCTATCTGGGTACGAGCAGTACTTC
clone size: -; V gene: TRBV5-1; J gene: TRBJ2-2; D gene: TRBD2; CDR3 protein: CASTLGLAGSRSWGGELFF; CDR3 DNA: TGCGCCAGCACCCTGGGACTAGCGGGATCGAGGTCCTGGGGCGGGGAGCTGTTTTTT
clone size: -; V gene: TRBV11-3; J gene: TRBJ1-4; D gene: -; CDR3 protein: CASSFPGEEKLFF; CDR3 DNA: TGTGCCAGCAGCTTCCCAGGAGAAGAAAAACTGTTTTTT
clone size: -; V gene: TRBV28; J gene: TRBJ2-4; D gene: -; CDR3 protein: CASSSFSRGGKNIQYF; CDR3 DNA: TGTGCCAGCAGTTCCTTCTCCCGGGGTGGCAAAAACATTCAGTACTTC
clone size: -; V gene: TRBV6-5; J gene: TRBJ1-3; D gene: -; CDR3 protein: CASIGWRNTIYF; CDR3 DNA: TGTGCCAGCATTGGTTGGCGGAACACCATATATTTT
clone size: -; V gene: TRBV5-1; J gene: TRBJ2-1; D gene: -; CDR3 protein: CASGSVINTPNEQFF; CDR3 DNA: TGCGCCAGCGGCTCCGTAATAAACACCCCCAATGAGCAGTTCTTC
clone size: -; V gene: TRBV19; J gene: TRBJ1-1; D gene: -; CDR3 protein: CASSQWIEAFF; CDR3 DNA: TGTGCCAGTAGTCAATGGATAGAAGCTTTCTTT
clone size: -; V gene: TRBV19; J gene: TRBJ2-7; D gene: -; CDR3 protein: CASSFGLAYEQYF; CDR3 DNA: TGTGCCAGTAGTTTCGGGCTAGCCTACGAGCAGTACTTC
clone size: -; V gene: TRBV29-1; J gene: TRBJ1-1; D gene: -; CDR3 protein: CSVGGKVTEAFF; CDR3 DNA: TGCAGCGTTGGCGGCAAGGTCACTGAAGCTTTCTTT
clone size: -; V gene: TRBV3-1/TRBV3-2; J gene: TRBJ1-4; D gene: -; CDR3 protein: CASSPLGMEKLFF; CDR3 DNA: TGTGCCAGCAGCCCCCTAGGGATGGAAAAACTGTTTTTT
clone size: -; V gene: TRBV6-6; J gene: TRBJ2-2; D gene: -; CDR3 protein: CASSGGSGELFF; CDR3 DNA: TGTGCCAGCAGTGGAGGCTCCGGGGAGCTGTTTTTT
clone size: -; V gene: TRBV14; J gene: TRBJ1-1; D gene: TRBD1; CDR3 protein: CASSQDLGQGGVEAFF; CDR3 DNA: TGTGCCAGCAGCCAAGATCTCGGACAGGGCGGAGTTGAAGCTTTCTTT
clone size: -; V gene: TRBV3-1/TRBV3-2; J gene: TRBJ2-7; D gene: -; CDR3 protein: CASSQSAGGQYEQYF; CDR3 DNA: TGTGCCAGCAGCCAAAGTGCCGGGGGGCAATACGAGCAGTACTTC